These 21 T cell receptor beta chains share one sample of origin, sequenced in a study of blood T cell repertoires in COVID-19. TCRdb's table, derived via immunoSEQ multiplex PCR, lists solely in-frame clones and lacks some. Among about 240,000 clones, around 84% were seen once, and the ten largest hold about 3.2%. The sequenced material came from peripheral blood. These receptors all stem from a woman aged 18-30 years with acute or convalescent COVID-19.

The chain carries TRBV27 and TRBJ2-7; D is possibly TRBD1 (6 bases). The germline V gene encodes CDR1 MNHEY and CDR2 SMNVEV (reference sequence). Between the trimmed V and J ends, which lost 5 bases and 3 bases, there was a span of 17 bases. The CDR3 contains 15 residues. The CDR3 here is CASSPRDKGLYEQYF. CDR3 in DNA: TGTGCCAGCAGTCCTAGGGACAAGGGGCTCTACGAGCAGTACTTC.

This chain joins TRBV3-1 (or the pseudogene TRBV3-2) and TRBJ2-1, with 14 bases matching TRBD2. V was pared by 5 bases and J by 5 bases, with 2 bases of the junction left unmatched. CDR3 length: 15 residues. Germline values: CDR1 LGHDT, CDR2 YNNKEL (reference sequence). The CDR3 region is CASSLGLAGDNEQFF. CDR3 coding DNA: TGTGCCAGCAGCTTGGGACTAGCGGGGGACAATGAGCAGTTCTTC.

The V call is TRBV1, the J call TRBJ1-2; TRBD1 is taken as the D call from the table, unchecked against the DNA. TRBV1 corresponds to a pseudogene. This CDR3 has 15 amino acids. The CDR3 DNA is TGCACCAGCAGCCAAGGACAGGTCAAAGTCTATGGCTACACCTTC. Translating it yields CTSSQGQVKVYGYTF.

This rearrangement joins TRBV5-1 to TRBJ1-3, with a weak D call TRBD1 (5 bases). Deletions cut 4 bases from V and 2 bases from J, with 10 bases between. Germline lookup yields CDR1 SGHRS and CDR2 YFSETQ. CDR3 length: 14 residues. The CDR3 region is CASSVGAAGNTIYF. In DNA, the CDR3 is TGCGCCAGCAGCGTAGGGGCCGCTGGAAACACCATATATTTT.

Only one count was recorded for this clone. V is TRBV4-2 and J is TRBJ1-1; TRBD1 matches 8 bases. The germline gives CDR1 LGHNA, CDR2 YNFKEQ. J lost 8 bases, V lost 2 bases, and 1 base had no gene match. This CDR3 has 12 residues. The DNA of the CDR3 is TGTGCCAGCAGCCAATGGACAGGGGAAGCTTTCTTT. Protein: CASSQWTGEAFF.

The chain uses TRBV19 and TRBJ2-1; 12 positions match TRBD2. Germline CDR1 is LNHDA and CDR2 is SQIVND (reference sequence). J was trimmed by 8 bases and V by 3 bases; bases with no gene match: 11. The CDR3 is 17 residues long. CDR3 sequence: CASSIGTATSGSYEQFF. DNA for the CDR3: TGTGCCAGTAGTATTGGGACCGCGACTAGCGGGAGCTATGAGCAGTTCTTC.

This clone appeared a few times. The V and J genes are TRBV4-3 and TRBJ1-5; no firm D call. The CDR3 is 18 residues long. Germline V gives CDR1 LGHNA, CDR2 YSLEER. V shed 0 bases and J shed 2 bases, with 17 bases lying between them. Here the CDR3 DNA reads TGCGCCAGCAGCCAAGATAAGGCGAGGGAATGGGGCAATCAGCCCCAGCATTTT. It translates to CASSQDKAREWGNQPQHF.

The CDR3 DNA sequence: TGTGCCAGTAGTATGGACACCACAGCCATTCCCTATGGCTACACCTTC. This translates into CASSMDTTAIPYGYTF. The chain has TRBV19 and TRBJ1-2; D possibly corresponds to TRBD1 (5 bases). The CDR3 is 16 residues long. V shed 3 bases and J shed 4 bases, with 18 bases lying between them. Looked up from germline, CDR1 is LNHDA and CDR2 is SQIVND (reference sequence).

The chain carries TRBV5-8 and TRBJ1-5, with 9 bases fitting TRBD1. This CDR3 region has 15 residues. CDR1 SGHTS and CDR2 YDEGEE come from the germline V gene. J was trimmed by 3 bases and V by 0 bases; bases with no gene match: 1. The CDR3 region has the DNA TGTGCCAGCAGCTTGGGGACAGGGGCCAATCAGCCCCAGCATTTT. Protein sequence: CASSLGTGANQPQHF.

The J gene is TRBJ2-1, the V gene TRBV30; a weak D match, TRBD2 (6 bases). CDR1 is GTSNPN and CDR2 is SVGIG in the germline V gene (reference sequence). CDR3 length: 14 residues. Trimming stripped 3 bases from V and 3 bases from J, with 12 bases between. CDR3 residues: CAWSAGPLYNEQFF. The CDR3 nucleotides read TGTGCCTGGAGCGCGGGGCCACTCTACAATGAGCAGTTCTTC. Combining the CDR3 with reference TRBV30 and TRBJ2-1 gives the whole variable domain SQTIHQWPATLVQPVGSPLSLECTVEGTSNPNLYWYRQAAGRGLQLLFYSVGIGQISSEVPQNLSASRPQDRQFILSSKKLLLSDSGFYLCAWSAGPLYNEQFFGPGTRLTVL.

The chain recombines TRBV13 with TRBJ2-7; 9 bases align to TRBD2. Trimming removed 5 bases from V and 6 bases from J; junction bases left unmatched: 14. CDR1 is PRHDT and CDR2 is FYEKMQ in the germline V gene (reference sequence). The CDR3 consists of 16 residues. CDR3 sequence (DNA): TGTGCCAGCAGCCCCCCAAGTAGCGGGAGTTTTGGCGAGCAGTACTTC. This sequence encodes CASSPPSSGSFGEQYF. The entire variable domain, with the rest obtained from reference TRBV13 and TRBJ2-7, is as follows: AAGVIQSPRHLIKEKRETATLKCYPIPRHDTVYWYQQGPGQDPQFLISFYEKMQSDKGSIPDRFSAQQFSDYHSELNMSSLELGDSALYFCASSPPSSGSFGEQYFGPGTRLTVT.

The gene calls are TRBV19 and TRBJ1-2; no clear D gene. This CDR3 comprises 10 residues. In germline, CDR1 is LNHDA, CDR2 SQIVND (reference sequence). Deletions cut 6 bases from V and 8 bases from J, with 7 bases between. The DNA for the CDR3 is TGTGCCAGTAGGTCGGGGGGCTACACCTTC. Translating gives CASRSGGYTF.

In this sample, this clone turned up once. V usage is TRBV19 and J usage is TRBJ2-7, with D tentatively TRBD2 (6 bases). The ends were cut back, 6 bases at V and 5 bases at J, with 17 bases in the middle. The CDR3 is made up of 14 amino acids. Germline CDR1 and CDR2: LNHDA and SQIVND (reference sequence). DNA for the CDR3: TGTGCCAGTAGCCGGGCCCGGGAGTACCACGAGCAGTACTTC. Its translation is CASSRAREYHEQYF.

This chain joins TRBV4-1 and TRBJ2-5; unclear D gene. The CDR3 has 15 amino acids. V was shortened by 1 base and J by 3 bases, with 12 bases between the two germline ends. Germline V lookup: CDR1 MGHRA, CDR2 YSYEKL. The CDR3 here is CASSQGLQQKETQYF. The CDR3 bases are TGCGCCAGCAGCCAAGGACTGCAACAAAAAGAGACCCAGTACTTC.

CDR3 amino acids: CASRKQGNTEAFF. The CDR3 DNA reads TGTGCCAGCAGGAAACAGGGGAACACTGAAGCTTTCTTT. The chain has TRBV6-5 and TRBJ1-1; tentative D call: TRBD1 (6 bases). The CDR3 contains 13 residues. Between the trimmed V and J ends, which lost 6 bases and 1 base, there was a span of 9 bases. Per germline, CDR1 MNHEY and CDR2 SVGAGI.

This chain links TRBV5-6 with TRBJ2-7; a weak D match, TRBD2 (6 bases). The CDR3 has 15 amino acids. CDR1 and CDR2 (germline): SGHDT, YYEEEE. V was pared by 0 bases and J by 0 bases, with 10 bases between. Here the CDR3 reads CASSLGGTYSYEQYF. The CDR3 bases are TGTGCCAGCAGCTTGGGCGGGACTTACTCCTACGAGCAGTACTTC.

The gene calls are TRBV5-4 and TRBJ2-1; TRBD2 agrees at 9 bases. This CDR3 is built from 19 residues. The germline V gene has CDR1 SGHNT and CDR2 YYREEE (reference sequence). Unmatched junction bases numbered 18, after V lost 1 base and J lost 7 bases. CDR3 bases: TGTGCCAGCAGCTTGAGTCCGACTAGCGGCCCGATTACGACAAATGAGCAGTTCTTC. This encodes CASSLSPTSGPITTNEQFF.

V and J are TRBV7-9 and TRBJ2-1, with a weak D call TRBD2 (6 bases). Between the trimmed V and J ends, which lost 3 bases and 3 bases, there was a span of 9 bases. Per the germline V gene, CDR1 is SEHNR and CDR2 is FQNEAQ (reference sequence). The CDR3 length is 14 residues. CDR3 nucleotides: TGTGCCAGCAGCTTGGAGGGCTACTACAATGAGCAGTTCTTC. Translated: CASSLEGYYNEQFF.

The chain links TRBV6-4 to TRBJ2-5, with 8 bases that match TRBD2. The length of the CDR3 is 17 residues. V shed 0 bases and J 2 bases; nucleotides not matched to a gene: 8. The germline V gene has CDR1 MRHNA and CDR2 SNTAGT. CDR3 sequence: CASSDSKASGQQETQYF. Here the CDR3 DNA reads TGTGCCAGCAGTGACTCGAAGGCTAGCGGGCAACAAGAGACCCAGTACTTC.

The chain combines TRBV9 with TRBJ2-3; D perhaps matches TRBD2 (6 bases). The V end was cut by 6 bases, the J end by 2 bases, with 16 bases between. CDR3 length: 15 residues. Germline V CDR1 and CDR2: SGDLS, YYNGEE. CDR3: CASTPGGGPTDTQYF. The DNA of the CDR3 is TGTGCCAGCACCCCAGGCGGAGGGCCCACAGATACGCAGTATTTT. Full variable domain (outside the CDR3, taken from reference TRBV9 and TRBJ2-3): DSGVTQTPKHLITATGQRVTLRCSPRSGDLSVYWYQQSLDQGLQFLIQYYNGEERAKGNILERFSAQQFPDLHSELNLSSLELGDSALYFCASTPGGGPTDTQYFGPGTRLTVL.

The J gene is TRBJ1-6, the V gene TRBV28; D unclear. Germline V lookup: CDR1 MDHEN, CDR2 SYDVKM. The CDR3 loop spans 16 amino acids. V was pared by 5 bases and J by 9 bases, with 20 bases between. CDR3 amino acids: CASSPPRTQKGSPLHF. DNA for the CDR3: TGTGCCAGCAGTCCTCCCAGGACTCAAAAGGGTTCACCCCTCCACTTT.